This T cell receptor (beta chain) came from a study of blood T cell repertoires in COVID-19. The wider study: Sources were T cells, B-cell-depleted T cells, or PBMCs; the material itself was cDNA or gDNA.

Original methodology: Counts of nucleated cells, estimated from reference gene primer amplification, were obtained. The table came from immunoSEQ multiplex PCR; TCRdb's copy has only in-frame clones and leaves some out. That table gives V, J and clone size, and the DNA gave D and trimming. The sample records about 140,000 clones, about 79% being singletons. The V and J ends lost 2 bases and 0 bases respectively, with 4 bases between them. The V gene's germline CDR1 is MNHNS and CDR2 SASEGT. CDR3 length equals 14 residues. The sample comprised peripheral blood. The rearrangement joins TRBV6-1 to TRBJ2-2; D is unresolved. This clonotype was obtained from a woman older than 75 with active or convalescent COVID-19. CDR3 residues: CASSEPTNTGELFF. In DNA, the CDR3 is TGTGCCAGCAGTGAACCAACGAACACCGGGGAGCTGTTTTTT.